The clone carrying this TCR beta chain was counted at least ten times. The antigen remains undetermined. The authors made TCR cDNA by 5'RACE template switching, adding a universal primer site and UMIs. TCRdb independently ran MiXCR on the 5' RACE reads; one entry per CDR3 protein. The sample carries roughly 120,000 distinct CDR3 sequences, roughly 6.8% recorded once. V lost 8 bases and J lost 0, with 11 bases in between. This CDR3 contains 15 residues. Germline-derived CDR1 and CDR2 are MDHEN and SYDVKM. The data belong to a study of T cells after yellow fever vaccination. Overall study findings and caveats: Though weaker, the secondary response peaked faster, on day 5 versus 15. A large majority of primary-vaccination clones showed up again after the booster (just under 97% CD4, around 90% CD8).

The clonotype was recovered from a man between 18 and 35 years old who received the YFV17D yellow fever vaccine. This chain links TRBV28 with TRBJ1-6; D gene ambiguous. The input for sequencing was CD4+ T cells sorted from PBMCs, taken roughly 46 days after the first yellow fever vaccination. The CDR3 is CASVVGSSYNSPLHF. The CDR3 DNA follows: TGTGCCAGCGTGGTAGGCAGCTCCTATAATTCACCCCTCCACTTT.